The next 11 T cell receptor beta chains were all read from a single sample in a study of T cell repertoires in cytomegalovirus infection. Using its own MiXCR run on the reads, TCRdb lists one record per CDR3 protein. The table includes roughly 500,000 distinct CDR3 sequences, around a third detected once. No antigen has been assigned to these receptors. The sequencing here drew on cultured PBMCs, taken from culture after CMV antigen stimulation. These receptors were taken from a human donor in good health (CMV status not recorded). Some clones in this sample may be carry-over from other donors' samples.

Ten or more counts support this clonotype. CDR3 sequence: CASRPSLGDQPQHF. CDR3 nucleotide sequence: TGTGCCAGCAGGCCCAGCTTGGGGGATCAGCCCCAGCATTTT. The rearrangement links TRBV12-3 or TRBV12-4 to TRBJ1-5, with TRBD1 as a possible D gene (5 bases). The V end lost 6 bases, the J end lost 5 bases, and 14 bases lay between the germline ends. The CDR3 is 14 residues long.

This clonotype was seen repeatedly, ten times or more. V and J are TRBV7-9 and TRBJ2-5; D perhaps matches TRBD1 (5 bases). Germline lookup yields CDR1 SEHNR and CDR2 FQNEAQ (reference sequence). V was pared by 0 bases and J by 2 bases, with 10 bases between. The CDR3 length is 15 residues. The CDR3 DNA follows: TGTGCCAGCAGCTTAGCGAGGACAAGTCAAGAGACCCAGTACTTC. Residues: CASSLARTSQETQYF.

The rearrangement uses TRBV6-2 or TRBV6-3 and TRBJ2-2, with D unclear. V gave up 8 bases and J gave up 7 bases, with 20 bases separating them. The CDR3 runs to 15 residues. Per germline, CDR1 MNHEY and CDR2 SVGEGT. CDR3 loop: CASSWSSFIGGELFF. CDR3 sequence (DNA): TGTGCCAGCTCCTGGTCCTCTTTTATAGGCGGGGAGCTGTTTTTT.

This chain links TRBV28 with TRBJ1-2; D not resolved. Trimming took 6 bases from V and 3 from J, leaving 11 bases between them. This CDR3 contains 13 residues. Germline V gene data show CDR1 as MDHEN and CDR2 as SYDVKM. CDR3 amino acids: CASRRTIDYGYTF. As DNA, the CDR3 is TGTGCCAGCAGGCGGACCATCGACTATGGCTACACCTTC.

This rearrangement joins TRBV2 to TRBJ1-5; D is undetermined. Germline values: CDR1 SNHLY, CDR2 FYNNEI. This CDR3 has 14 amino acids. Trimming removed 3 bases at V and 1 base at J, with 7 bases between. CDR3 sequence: CASSDLTSNQPQHF. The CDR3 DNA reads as TGTGCCAGCAGTGATCTCACGAGCAATCAGCCCCAGCATTTT.

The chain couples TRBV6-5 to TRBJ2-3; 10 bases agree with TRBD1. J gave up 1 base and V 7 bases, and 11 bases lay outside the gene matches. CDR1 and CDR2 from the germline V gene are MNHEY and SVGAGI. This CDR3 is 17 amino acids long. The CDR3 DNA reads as TGTGCCAGCACCTCGGGACAGGGGCTCCGAGGCACAGATACGCAGTATTTT. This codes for CASTSGQGLRGTDTQYF.

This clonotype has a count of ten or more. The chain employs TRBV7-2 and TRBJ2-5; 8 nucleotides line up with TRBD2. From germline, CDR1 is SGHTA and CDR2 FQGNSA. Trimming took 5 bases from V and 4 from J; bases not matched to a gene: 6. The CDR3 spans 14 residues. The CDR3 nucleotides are TGTGCCAGCAGCCACGGGCGGGAGGTAGAGACCCAGTACTTC. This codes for CASSHGREVETQYF.

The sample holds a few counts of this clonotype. CDR3 loop: CSTSGINSNQPQHF. As DNA, the CDR3 is TGCAGCACTAGCGGGATCAATAGCAATCAGCCCCAGCATTTT. J is TRBJ1-5 and V is TRBV29-1; no clear D. Germline V CDR1 and CDR2: SQVTM, ANQGSEA. With 8 bases removed from V and 0 bases from J, the gap between germline ends came to 14 bases. The CDR3 sequence is 14 residues long.

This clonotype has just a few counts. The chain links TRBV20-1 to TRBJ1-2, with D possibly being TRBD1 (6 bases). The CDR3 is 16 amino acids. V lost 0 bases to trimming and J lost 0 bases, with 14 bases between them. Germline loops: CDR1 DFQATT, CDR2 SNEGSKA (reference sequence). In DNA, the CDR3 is TGCAGTGCTAGAGACCGGACAGCCTCCTCTAACTATGGCTACACCTTC. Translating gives CSARDRTASSNYGYTF.

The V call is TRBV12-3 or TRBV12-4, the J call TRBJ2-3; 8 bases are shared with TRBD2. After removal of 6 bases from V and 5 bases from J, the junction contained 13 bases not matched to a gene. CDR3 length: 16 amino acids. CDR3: CASRAAGAGGGDTQYF. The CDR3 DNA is TGTGCCAGCAGGGCCGCGGGCGCGGGAGGAGGAGATACGCAGTATTTT.

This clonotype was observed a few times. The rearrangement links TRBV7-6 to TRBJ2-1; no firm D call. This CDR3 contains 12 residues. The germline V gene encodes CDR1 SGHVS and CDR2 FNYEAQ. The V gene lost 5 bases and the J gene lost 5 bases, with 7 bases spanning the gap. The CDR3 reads CASSPFDNEQFF. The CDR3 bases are TGTGCCAGCAGCCCCTTTGACAATGAGCAGTTCTTC.